This T cell receptor (beta chain) was captured in a study of T-cell reconstitution after alpha-beta-depleted transplantation in children. TCRbeta library construction was performed incorporating unique molecular identifiers. TCRdb reanalysed the PCR reads using MiXCR and keeps one entry per CDR3 protein. The table has about 980,000 distinct CDR3 sequences, around 30% seen once. With respect to this clonotype: Its antigen is not known.

Overall study results and limits: There were some patients whose high TCRbeta diversity at day 60 came from surviving recipient T cells and thymic progenitors. Several hundred graft clones that had expanded were reportedly the source of alpha-beta T cells about two months after transplant. T-cell numbers and diversity one year post-transplant derived largely from freshly generated T cells.

CDR3 size: 17 residues. Deletions cut 0 bases from V and 0 bases from J, with 12 bases between. Germline V gene sequence: CDR1 SGHTA, CDR2 FQGTGA. V gene TRBV7-3 combines with J gene TRBJ2-1, with D possibly being TRBD2 (6 bases). The source was PBMCs, mostly from graft donor cells, collected 360 days after TCRalphabeta/CD19-depleted stem cell transplant. The TCR comes from a boy under two years old who had a stem cell transplant for SCID, so the T cells may come from the graft donor. CDR3 DNA sequence: TGTGCCAGCAGCTTAACGGGACTGGCTAGCTCCTACAATGAGCAGTTCTTC. This translates into CASSLTGLASSYNEQFF. The entire variable domain, with the rest obtained from reference TRBV7-3 and TRBJ2-1, is as follows: GAGVSQTPSNKVTEKGKYVELRCDPISGHTALYWYRQSLGQGPEFLIYFQGTGAADDSGLPNDRFFAVRPEGSVSTLKIQRTERGDSAVYLCASSLTGLASSYNEQFFGPGTRLTVL.